The 24 T cell receptor beta chains reported below all come from one sample, sequenced in a study of glioma-infiltrating T cells. TCR alpha and beta CDR3 regions were amplified from RNA using iRepertoire nested multiplex PCR. TCRdb reprocessed the multiplex PCR reads via MiXCR and lists one record per CDR3 protein. The top ten hold around 12% of the sample, which has 300,000 to 400,000 distinct CDR3 sequences, 41% seen once. The sample comprised glioma tissue, nonneoplastic brain tissue, or PBMCs (not recorded which). The receptors derive from a human donor with low-grade glioma or glioblastoma, undergoing nonglioma brain surgery, or in good health (not recorded which).

In DNA form, the CDR3 reads TGTGCCAGCAGTTTGGGCAGGGCCTACGAGCAGTTCTTC. This gives the protein CASSLGRAYEQFF. The J gene is TRBJ2-1, the V gene TRBV27, with D possibly TRBD1 on 5 matching bases. Trimming removed 3 bases at V and 10 bases at J, with 13 bases between. The CDR3 has 13 residues. Germline V gives CDR1 MNHEY, CDR2 SMNVEV (reference sequence).

This clonotype was recorded at least ten times. The gene calls are TRBV20-1 and TRBJ2-7; no reliable D call. Trimming left V 5 bases short and J 1 base short, with 12 bases between. Germline lookup yields CDR1 DFQATT and CDR2 SNEGSKA (reference sequence). The CDR3 covers 13 residues. The CDR3 DNA reads as TGCAGTGCTCCGGTAGTGGGGTCCTACGAGCAGTACTTC. Translating gives CSAPVVGSYEQYF.

J is TRBJ2-7 and V is TRBV19, with TRBD1 matching over 9 bases. The CDR3 length is 14 residues. The germline CDR1 and CDR2 sequences are LNHDA and SQIVND (reference sequence). Germline trimming cut 5 bases from V and 4 bases from J; bases unmatched to any gene: 6. CDR3 loop: CASSHRQGEYEQYF. The CDR3 DNA reads TGTGCCAGTAGTCACCGACAGGGGGAGTACGAGCAGTACTTC.

V and J are TRBV7-2 and TRBJ2-5; 10 bases agree with TRBD1. Germline CDR1 is SGHTA and CDR2 is FQGNSA. V gave up 1 base and J gave up 6 bases; unmatched junction bases: 5. CDR3 size: 15 residues. The CDR3 DNA sequence: TGTGCCAGCAGCTTAGAGGGACAGGGGAGGAAGACCCAGTACTTC. It encodes CASSLEGQGRKTQYF.

This clonotype was counted only a few times. The chain is built from TRBV4-1 and TRBJ2-3, with 11 positions matching TRBD2. The V gene end was trimmed by 2 bases and the J gene end by 2 bases; junction bases not matched to a gene: 3. The CDR3 contains 16 residues. Germline V gene lookup returns CDR1 MGHRA and CDR2 YSYEKL. The CDR3 sequence is CASSQRTSGYTDTQYF. CDR3 coding DNA: TGCGCCAGCAGCCAAAGGACTAGCGGGTACACAGATACGCAGTATTTT.

This clonotype has at least ten counts. This chain joins TRBV27 and TRBJ1-1; D uncertain. The CDR3 is made up of 13 amino acids. Between the trimmed V and J ends, which lost 3 bases and 0 bases, there was a span of 5 bases. Germline V gene lookup returns CDR1 MNHEY and CDR2 SMNVEV (reference sequence). Here the CDR3 reads CASSFGLNTEAFF. In DNA form, the CDR3 reads TGTGCCAGCAGTTTCGGGCTGAACACTGAAGCTTTCTTT.

This clonotype was seen repeatedly, ten times or more. The rearrangement joins TRBV28 to TRBJ2-3; 7 positions match TRBD2. This CDR3 is 17 amino acids long. Germline CDR1 and CDR2: MDHEN and SYDVKM. The V and J ends lost 4 bases and 4 bases, in that order; junction bases with no gene match: 14. This CDR3 is CASSSGPGRISSDTQYF. In nucleotides, the CDR3 is TGTGCCAGCAGTTCCGGCCCCGGGAGGATTAGTTCAGATACGCAGTATTTT.

In the case of this clonotype: A read error may account for a junction end that differs from germline. The V gene is TRBV7-6, the J gene TRBJ2-1; D is uncertain. CDR3 length equals 14 residues. The V gene's germline CDR1 is SGHVS and CDR2 FNYEAQ. The CDR3 DNA reads as TGCGTTAGCAGCCAAGATGCAGTTTACAATGAGCAGTTCTTC. It translates to CVSSQDAVYNEQFF.

Ten or more counts support this clonotype. The chain carries TRBV6-1 and TRBJ2-2; D not resolved. The CDR3 totals 14 residues. Germline lookup yields CDR1 MNHNS and CDR2 SASEGT. Trimming removed 10 bases at V and 0 bases at J, with 12 bases between. The CDR3 DNA is TGTGCCACCTCGACACCCGCGAACACCGGGGAGCTGTTTTTT. As protein: CATSTPANTGELFF.

This clonotype was seen many times. The rearrangement links TRBV28 to TRBJ1-1; D is uncertain. The CDR3 covers 11 residues. Looked up from germline, CDR1 is MDHEN and CDR2 is SYDVKM. Trimming stripped 5 bases from V and 5 bases from J, with 6 bases between. CDR3 nucleotides: TGTGCCAGCAGTCCTGGGACTGAAGCTTTCTTT. Amino acid sequence: CASSPGTEAFF.

This clonotype was counted once. The V and J genes are TRBV29-1 and TRBJ2-7; 7 bases fit TRBD1. In germline, CDR1 is SQVTM, CDR2 ANQGSEA. CDR3 size: 13 residues. Germline trimming cut 2 bases from V and 5 bases from J; bases unmatched to any gene: 6. CDR3 in DNA: TGCAGCGTTGAATATGTGACAGGGAACGAGCAGTACTTC. Its translation: CSVEYVTGNEQYF.

Of note for this clonotype: A read error may be the cause here, since a much bigger clone is one base away. The V call is TRBV28, the J call TRBJ2-1; 8 nucleotides align to TRBD2. Germline-derived CDR1 and CDR2 are MDHEN and SYDVKM. V lost 1 base, J lost 7 bases, and 9 bases stayed unmatched. This CDR3 comprises 16 residues. DNA for the CDR3: TGTGCCAGCAGTTTATTAGGGACTAGAGGGACGAATGAGCAGTTCTTC. Amino acids: CASSLLGTRGTNEQFF. Filled out from reference TRBV28 and TRBJ2-1, the complete variable domain reads DVKVTQSSRYLVKRTGEKVFLECVQDMDHENMFWYRQDPGLGLRLIYFSYDVKMKEKGDIPEGYSVSREKKERFSLILESASTNQTSMYLCASSLLGTRGTNEQFFGPGTRLTVL.

Regarding this clonotype: A clone one base away is much larger, so this may be a read error. This rearrangement joins TRBV28 to TRBJ2-3, with D perhaps matching TRBD2 (5 bases). The germline CDR1 and CDR2 sequences are MDHEN and SYDVKM. This CDR3 comprises 16 residues. The CDR3 DNA is TGTGCCAGCAGTTTATTCGACCCGGGCTACGGGGATACGCAGTTTTTT. Protein sequence: CASSLFDPGYGDTQFF.

This clonotype was seen more than once but under ten times. The rearrangement links TRBV28 to TRBJ2-7; TRBD1 might be the D (5 bases). The V end lost 5 bases, the J end lost 6 bases, and 11 bases lay between the germline ends. Germline CDR1 is MDHEN and CDR2 is SYDVKM. This CDR3 is 12 amino acids long. This CDR3 is CASSPYRREQYF. As DNA, the CDR3 is TGTGCCAGCAGTCCGTACAGGCGCGAGCAGTACTTC.

J is TRBJ2-1 and V is TRBV5-1, with 8 bases matching TRBD1. Trimming cost V 0 bases and J 2 bases; bases outside gene matches: 4. From germline, CDR1 is SGHRS and CDR2 YFSETQ. The CDR3 spans 16 residues. The DNA for the CDR3 is TGCGCCAGCAGCTTGGCCAAACAGGGGGCCTACAATGAGCAGTTCTTC. This translates into CASSLAKQGAYNEQFF.

Remarks on this clonotype: This may stem from a read error, because a much larger clone lies one nucleotide away. The chain uses TRBV18 and TRBJ2-7; possible D gene TRBD2, 6 bases. The CDR3 totals 17 residues. V shed 3 bases and J shed 5 bases, with 23 bases lying between them. CDR1 and CDR2 from the germline V gene are KGHSH and LQKENI. The CDR3 reads CASSPPLTRGRSHEQYF. The CDR3 region has the DNA TGTGCCAGCTCACCCCCTCTGACTAGAGGGAGGAGCCACGAGCAGTACTTC.

The rearrangement links TRBV4-3 to TRBJ1-2; no reliable D call. The CDR3 consists of 14 residues. Trimming removed 4 bases from V and 5 bases from J, with 14 bases in between. Germline V gene sequence: CDR1 LGHNA, CDR2 YSLEER. The CDR3 loop reads CASSPLGQGYGYTF. As DNA, the CDR3 is TGCGCCAGCAGCCCTCTCGGCCAAGGGTATGGCTACACCTTC.

This clonotype came up a few times. The CDR3 DNA follows: TGTGCCAGCAGCGCCGGGGACACCGCTAGCACAGATACGCAGTATTTT. Translated: CASSAGDTASTDTQYF. V gene TRBV6-1 combines with J gene TRBJ2-3; tentative D call: TRBD1 (6 bases). CDR1 and CDR2 (germline): MNHNS, SASEGT. V was shortened by 6 bases and J by 0 bases, with 16 bases between the two germline ends. The CDR3 totals 16 residues.

About this clonotype: Sequence at one end of the junction differs from germline and may be a read error. The V and J genes are TRBV28 and TRBJ2-1, with 7 bases lining up with TRBD2. Looked up from germline, CDR1 is MDHEN and CDR2 is SYDVKM. CDR3 size: 16 residues. The DNA of the CDR3 is TGTACCAGCACCGAACGCCGGGACTATCATCCGGTTGAGCAGTTCTTC. Amino acid sequence: CTSTERRDYHPVEQFF.

This clonotype was detected once. This chain links TRBV4-1 with TRBJ2-1; D unresolved. This CDR3 is 15 amino acids long. V lost 3 bases to trimming and J lost 6 bases, with 15 bases between them. The germline gives CDR1 MGHRA, CDR2 YSYEKL. CDR3 sequence: CASSQSWGNLNEQFF. In DNA, the CDR3 is TGCGCCAGCAGCCAGTCCTGGGGTAACCTCAATGAGCAGTTCTTC.

For the CDR3, the DNA is TGTGCCAGTAAGTCGGTTGGATCACCCCTCCACTTT. Protein: CASKSVGSPLHF. The V and J genes are TRBV12-3 or TRBV12-4 and TRBJ1-6; D remains unclear. V gave up 9 bases and J gave up 10 bases, with 13 bases separating them. The CDR3 length is 12 residues.

This clonotype appeared many times. CDR3 region: CASSLSGIVADTQYF. The CDR3 DNA reads TGTGCCAGCAGTTTATCTGGTATAGTGGCAGATACGCAGTATTTT. This chain joins TRBV27 and TRBJ2-3; D call uncertain. The CDR3 runs 15 residues. Germline V gene lookup returns CDR1 MNHEY and CDR2 SMNVEV (reference sequence). V gave up 0 bases and J gave up 4 bases, with 11 bases separating them.

This clonotype was counted only a few times. This chain connects TRBV2 to TRBJ1-1; D is uncertain. CDR1 is SNHLY and CDR2 is FYNNEI in the germline V gene. The CDR3 totals 14 residues. Trimming left V 4 bases short and J 5 bases short, with 14 bases between. Here the CDR3 DNA reads TGTGCCAGCAGTGCCCTTTCCTCGAGGACTGAAGCTTTCTTT. Its translation: CASSALSSRTEAFF.

The chain combines TRBV28 with TRBJ1-5, with 10 bases that match TRBD1. Germline V gives CDR1 MDHEN, CDR2 SYDVKM. Trimming at V came to 6 bases and at J to 6 bases, leaving 8 bases not matched to a gene. The CDR3 length is 15 residues. The CDR3 region is CASSSGTGDRQPQHF. The CDR3 nucleotides are TGTGCCAGCAGCTCCGGGACAGGGGACCGTCAGCCCCAGCATTTT.